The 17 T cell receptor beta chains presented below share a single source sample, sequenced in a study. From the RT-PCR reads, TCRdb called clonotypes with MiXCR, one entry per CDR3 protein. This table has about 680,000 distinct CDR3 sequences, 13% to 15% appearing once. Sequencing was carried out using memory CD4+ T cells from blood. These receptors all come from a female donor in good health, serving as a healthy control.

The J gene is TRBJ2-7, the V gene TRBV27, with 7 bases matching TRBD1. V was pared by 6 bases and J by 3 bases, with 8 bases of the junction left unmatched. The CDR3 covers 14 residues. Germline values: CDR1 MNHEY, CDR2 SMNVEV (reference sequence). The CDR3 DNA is TGTGCCAGCAGAAATTTCCGACAGGGCTACGAGCAGTACTTC. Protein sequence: CASRNFRQGYEQYF.

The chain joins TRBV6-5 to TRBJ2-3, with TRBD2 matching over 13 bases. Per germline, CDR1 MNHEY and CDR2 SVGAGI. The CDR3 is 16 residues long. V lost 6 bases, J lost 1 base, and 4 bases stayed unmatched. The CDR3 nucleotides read TGTGCCAGCAGGTGGACTAGCGGGAGAGGCACAGATACGCAGTATTTT. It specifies CASRWTSGRGTDTQYF.

The CDR3 nucleotides are TGCAGTGCTAGAATTCTAGCGGGTAAGGACAATGAGCAGTTCTTC. Encoded protein: CSARILAGKDNEQFF. The chain links TRBV20-1 to TRBJ2-1; TRBD2 aligns across 8 bases. The length of the CDR3 is 15 residues. CDR1 is DFQATT, CDR2 SNEGSKA, per germline (reference sequence). J was trimmed by 5 bases and V by 2 bases; bases with no gene match: 8.

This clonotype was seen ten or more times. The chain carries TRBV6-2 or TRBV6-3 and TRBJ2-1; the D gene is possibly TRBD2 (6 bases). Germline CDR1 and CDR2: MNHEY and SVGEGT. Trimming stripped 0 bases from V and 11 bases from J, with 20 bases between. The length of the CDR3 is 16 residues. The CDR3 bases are TGTGCCAGCAGTTACTCAGTGGCTAGCGCCGGGCAGAAGCAGTTCTTC. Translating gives CASSYSVASAGQKQFF.

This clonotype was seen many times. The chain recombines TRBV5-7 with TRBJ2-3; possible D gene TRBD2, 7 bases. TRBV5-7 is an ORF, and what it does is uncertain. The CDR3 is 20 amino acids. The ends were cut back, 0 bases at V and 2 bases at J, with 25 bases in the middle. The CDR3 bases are TGTGCCAGCAGCTTGGAACACAGGGAGTCGGGACTACAGAACACAGATACGCAGTATTTT. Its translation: CASSLEHRESGLQNTDTQYF.

CDR3 loop: CASSLVRSGLRSPLHF. The CDR3 nucleotides read TGTGCCAGCAGCTTAGTACGTTCCGGGTTACGGTCACCCCTCCACTTT. The rearrangement joins TRBV7-8 to TRBJ1-6; unclear D gene. CDR3 length: 16 amino acids. CDR1 is SGHVS, CDR2 FQNEAQ, per germline. With 1 base removed from V and 10 bases from J, the gap between germline ends came to 17 bases.

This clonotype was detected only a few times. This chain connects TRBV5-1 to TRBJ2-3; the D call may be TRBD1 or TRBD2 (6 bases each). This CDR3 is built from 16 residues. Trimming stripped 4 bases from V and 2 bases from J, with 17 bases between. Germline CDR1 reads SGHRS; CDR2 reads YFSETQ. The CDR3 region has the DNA TGCGCCAGCAGCGCGGGGACATCAGATTACACAGATACGCAGTATTTT. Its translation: CASSAGTSDYTDTQYF. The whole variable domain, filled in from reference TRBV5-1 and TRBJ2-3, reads KAGVTQTPRYLIKTRGQQVTLSCSPISGHRSVSWYQQTPGQGLQFLFEYFSETQRNKGNFPGRFSGRQFSNSRSEMNVSTLELGDSALYLCASSAGTSDYTDTQYFGPGTRLTVL.

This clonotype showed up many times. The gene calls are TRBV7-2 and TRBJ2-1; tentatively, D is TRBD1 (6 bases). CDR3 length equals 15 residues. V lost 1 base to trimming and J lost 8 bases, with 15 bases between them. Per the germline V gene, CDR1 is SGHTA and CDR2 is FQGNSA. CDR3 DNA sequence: TGTGCCAGCAGCTTAGTTGCTACTTCAGGGGATGAGCAGTTCTTC. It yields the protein CASSLVATSGDEQFF. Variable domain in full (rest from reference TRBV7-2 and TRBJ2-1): GAGVSQSPSNKVTEKGKDVELRCDPISGHTALYWYRQSLGQGLEFLIYFQGNSAPDKSGLPSDRFSAERTGGSVSTLTIQRTQQEDSAVYLCASSLVATSGDEQFFGPGTRLTVL.

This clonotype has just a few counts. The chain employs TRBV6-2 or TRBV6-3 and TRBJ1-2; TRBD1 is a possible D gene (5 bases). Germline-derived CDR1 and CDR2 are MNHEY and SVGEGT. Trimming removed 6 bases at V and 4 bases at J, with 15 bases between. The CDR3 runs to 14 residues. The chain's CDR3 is CASRAQGGGYGYTF. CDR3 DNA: TGTGCCAGCAGAGCTCAGGGTGGAGGCTATGGCTACACCTTC.

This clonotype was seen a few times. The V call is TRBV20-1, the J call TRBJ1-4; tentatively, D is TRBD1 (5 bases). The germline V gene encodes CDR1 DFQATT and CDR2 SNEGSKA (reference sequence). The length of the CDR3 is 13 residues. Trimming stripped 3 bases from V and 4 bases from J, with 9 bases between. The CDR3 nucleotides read TGCAGTGCTAGGTCCGGGGGTAATGAAAAACTGTTTTTT. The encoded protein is CSARSGGNEKLFF.

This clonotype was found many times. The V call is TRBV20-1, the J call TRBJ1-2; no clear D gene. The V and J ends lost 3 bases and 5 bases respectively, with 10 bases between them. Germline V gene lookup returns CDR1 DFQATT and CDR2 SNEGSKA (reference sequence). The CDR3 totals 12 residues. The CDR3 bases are TGCAGTGCTAGTCTGTGGGCATATGGCTACACCTTC. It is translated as CSASLWAYGYTF.

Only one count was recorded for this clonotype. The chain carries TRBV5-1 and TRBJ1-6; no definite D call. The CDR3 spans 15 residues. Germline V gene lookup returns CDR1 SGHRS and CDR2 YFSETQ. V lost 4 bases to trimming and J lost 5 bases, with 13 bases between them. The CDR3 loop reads CASSQAGNNNSPLHF. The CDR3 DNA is TGCGCCAGCAGCCAGGCAGGAAATAATAATTCACCCCTCCACTTT.

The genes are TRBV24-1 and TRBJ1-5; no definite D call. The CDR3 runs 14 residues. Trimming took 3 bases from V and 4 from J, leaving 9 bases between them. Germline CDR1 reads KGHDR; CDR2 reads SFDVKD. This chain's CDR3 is CATSDNSGNQPQHF. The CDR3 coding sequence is TGTGCCACCAGTGATAACTCGGGGAATCAGCCCCAGCATTTT.

CDR3 loop: CSASDRRLGETGELFF. For the CDR3, the DNA is TGCAGTGCTAGCGATCGGAGGCTGGGGGAGACCGGGGAGCTGTTTTTT. The chain uses TRBV20-1 and TRBJ2-2; D assignment may be TRBD1 or TRBD2 (5 bases each). This CDR3 contains 16 residues. CDR1 is DFQATT, CDR2 SNEGSKA, per germline (reference sequence). V shed 3 bases and J shed 5 bases, with 19 bases lying between them.

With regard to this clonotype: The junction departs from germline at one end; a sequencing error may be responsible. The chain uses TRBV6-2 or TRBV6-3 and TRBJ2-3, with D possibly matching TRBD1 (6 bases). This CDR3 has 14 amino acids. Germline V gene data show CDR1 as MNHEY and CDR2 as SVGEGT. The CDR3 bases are TGTGCCAGCAGTCCTTACCTAAGGACAGATACGCGGTATTTT. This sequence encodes CASSPYLRTDTRYF.

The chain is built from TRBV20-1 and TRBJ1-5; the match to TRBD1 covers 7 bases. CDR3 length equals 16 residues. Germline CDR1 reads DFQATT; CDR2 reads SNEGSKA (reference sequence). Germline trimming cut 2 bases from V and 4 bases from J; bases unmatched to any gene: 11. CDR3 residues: CSARQGQVFRNQPQHF. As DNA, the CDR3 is TGCAGTGCTAGACAAGGACAGGTGTTCCGTAATCAGCCCCAGCATTTT.

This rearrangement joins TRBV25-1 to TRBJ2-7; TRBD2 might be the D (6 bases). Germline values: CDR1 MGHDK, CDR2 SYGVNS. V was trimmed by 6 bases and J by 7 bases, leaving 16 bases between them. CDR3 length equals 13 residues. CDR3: CASSYRTGEEQYF. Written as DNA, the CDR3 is TGTGCCAGCAGCTACCGGACGGGGGAAGAGCAGTACTTC.